The sequence of this TCR beta chain was determined in a study of regulatory T cells in long-lasting Graves disease (dated by TCRdb to the early 2020s). About the investigation overall: Antithyroid drugs had been taken for less than 3 months by newly diagnosed Graves' disease patients. The study took place in China and was registered as a clinical trial. TCR sequencing covered approximately 13 persistent and 20 or so newly diagnosed Graves' disease patients, around 35 samples in total. Peripheral blood TCR sequencing and RNA sequencing compared persistent Graves' disease patients with newly diagnosed Graves' disease patients. The study at large found these results: Only the TCR beta chain was sequenced and analyzed. Preferential use of TRBV28, TRBJ1-2 and TRBJ2-5 was observed in persistent disease, whereas TRBV20-1 and TRBJ2-1 were favored in newly diagnosed disease. Because the primary lesion, thyroid tissue, could not be accessed, the study looked at peripheral blood alone. Patients with persistent disease shared more public clonotypes (fewer than 3,000) than newly diagnosed patients did (966). The small sample size was acknowledged by the authors as a limitation that may reduce accuracy. Compared with newly diagnosed patients, patients with persistent Graves' disease had lower TCR Shannon entropy and fewer highly expanded clones, which suggests clonal expansion.

This clonotype was picked up many times. Its antigen target is currently unknown. The junction shows a germline mismatch at one end, possibly a read error. Library preparation was by multiplex PCR. Data came from an Illumina HiSeq 4000. iRepertoire HTBI primers and Arm-PCR amplification of CDR3 regions were used to construct TCR beta libraries. Before sequencing, the PCR products went through gel purification. Per the source publication's procedure: A total of fewer than 70 TRBV and some 15 TRBJ segments were identified across samples and were used for gene usage analysis of CDR3 amino acid clonotypes. COPE and FqMerger were used to merge filtered high-quality paired reads into contigs. BLAST was used to align contigs to IMGT TRBV, TRBD and TRBJ reference genes, and CDR3 was defined according to IMGT. Any clonotype with a frequency above 0.1% was counted as a highly expanded clone. Repertoire diversity was measured by Shannon entropy, and V-J evenness by the Gini coefficient. Clonotypes shared by more than one individual were considered public. The public reads were quality trimmed at Q25 with fastp and then assembled into clones with MiXCR by TCRdb, keeping productive beta chains. Records with the same CDR3 protein are collapsed into one entry carrying the most frequent genes and DNA. The V and J calls and clone size are TCRdb's, not the authors'. The table for this sample lists over 300,000 distinct CDR3 sequences; less than 20% of them were counted only once. The ten biggest clones cover 22% of the sample.

The time point label of this sample denotes: newly diagnosed GD, antithyroid drugs for less than 3 months. For both TCR sequencing and RNA sequencing, RNA was extracted from PBMCs in TRIzol. The diagnosis of Graves' disease was made according to American Thyroid Association guidelines. Recruitment of patients was carried out at an endocrinology department in Xi'an, China. Each patient gave approximately 9 milliliters of peripheral blood, collected in an EDTA anticoagulant tube. Ficoll Paque Plus density gradient separation was used to isolate PBMCs, and no further T cell sorting was done. RNA quality was checked with an Agilent 2100 Bioanalyzer and agarose gel, and concentration with a NanoDrop 2000. The CDR3 starts with the cysteine, ends with the phenylalanine, and has 10 residues. CDR3 DNA is the only sequence kept; it has 30 bases, read in frame from the first base. Reading the germline V gene gives CDR1 SGHAT and CDR2 FQNNGV.

This clonotype was sampled from a female donor with Graves disease. Here the sequenced sample was peripheral blood mononuclear cells (PBMCs), taken at new diagnosis, from a patient treated with antithyroid drugs. Here the chain combines TRBV11-2 and TRBJ2-3; the D gene identity is not certain. The nucleotides are TGTGCCATCAGCACAGATACGCAGTATTTT. Its protein reads: CAISTDTQYF.